One sample yielded the 15 T cell receptor beta chains listed below, sequenced in a study of blood T cell repertoires in COVID-19. Assay used: immunoSEQ multiplex PCR; TCRdb lists only in-frame clones, some missing. This sample has approximately 56,000 clones, with over 85% found just once. The sequenced sample consisted of peripheral blood. Every receptor here comes from a man at least 80 years old with active or convalescent COVID-19.

This clone was recorded only once. This chain connects TRBV6-6 to TRBJ2-7; perhaps TRBD2 as D (7 bases). This CDR3 has 14 residues. CDR1 and CDR2 (germline): MNHNY, SVGAGI (reference sequence). Deletions cut 5 bases from V and 5 bases from J, with 16 bases between. CDR3 nucleotides: TGTGCCAGCAGTCCCCGGGGGCGGGAGCACGAGCAGTACTTC. This gives the protein CASSPRGREHEQYF.

This clone appeared a single time. The V and J genes are TRBV5-4 and TRBJ1-1; D ambiguous. Germline-derived CDR1 and CDR2 are SGHNT and YYREEE (reference sequence). CDR3 length: 14 amino acids. The V end lost 4 bases, the J end lost 1 base, and 11 bases lay between the germline ends. CDR3 sequence: CASSPEAGNTEAFF. In nucleotides, the CDR3 is TGTGCCAGCAGCCCCGAGGCGGGGAACACTGAAGCTTTCTTT.

This sequence joins TRBV5-8 and TRBJ1-6, with 8 bases matching TRBD1. The CDR3 extends over 15 amino acids. Germline V gives CDR1 SGHTS, CDR2 YDEGEE. With 8 bases clipped from V and 7 bases from J, the junction kept 11 bases outside the gene matches. The CDR3 DNA sequence: TGTGCCAGTCGGACAGGGAGGGGTTTAAATTCACCCCTCCACTTT. It encodes CASRTGRGLNSPLHF. The full variable domain, in which reference TRBV5-8 and TRBJ1-6 provide the parts outside the CDR3, is EAGVTQSPTHLIKTRGQQATLRCSPISGHTSVYWYQQALGLGLQFLLWYDEGEERNRGNFPPRFSGRQFPNYSSELNVNALELEDSALYLCASRTGRGLNSPLHFGNGTRLTVT.

The J gene is TRBJ1-1, the V gene TRBV29-1, with D tentatively TRBD1 (5 bases). V was trimmed by 5 bases and J by 3 bases, leaving 10 bases between them. The length of the CDR3 is 12 residues. Germline lookup yields CDR1 SQVTM and CDR2 ANQGSEA. Written as DNA, the CDR3 is TGCAGCGTTTGGGGGGGGGACACTGAAGCTTTCTTT. Residues: CSVWGGDTEAFF.

The chain employs TRBV11-2 and TRBJ2-6; TRBD1 matches 8 bases. Germline V gives CDR1 SGHAT, CDR2 FQNNGV. The ends lost 4 bases at V and 1 base at J; junction bases unmatched: 6. The CDR3 loop spans 17 amino acids. CDR3 DNA: TGTGCCAGCAGCTCGACAGGGGTAATGTCTGGGGCCAACGTCCTGACTTTC. Encoded protein: CASSSTGVMSGANVLTF. Complete variable domain (other parts from reference TRBV11-2 and TRBJ2-6): EAGVAQSPRYKIIEKRQSVAFWCNPISGHATLYWYQQILGQGPKLLIQFQNNGVVDDSQLPKDRFSAERLKGVDSTLKIQPAKLEDSAVYLCASSSTGVMSGANVLTFGAGSRLTVL.

The rearrangement links TRBV7-6 to TRBJ2-1; D not resolved. Germline-derived CDR1 and CDR2 are SGHVS and FNYEAQ. The V gene lost 5 bases and the J gene lost 0 bases, with 20 bases spanning the gap. This CDR3 is 18 amino acids long. CDR3 in amino acids: CASSPVAFTQSSYNEQFF. In DNA form, the CDR3 reads TGTGCCAGCAGCCCCGTGGCTTTCACCCAAAGCTCCTACAATGAGCAGTTCTTC. Full variable domain (remainder filled in from reference TRBV7-6 and TRBJ2-1): GAGVSQSPRYKVTKRGQDVALRCDPISGHVSLYWYRQALGQGPEFLTYFNYEAQQDKSGLPNDRFSAERPEGSISTLTIQRTEQRDSAMYRCASSPVAFTQSSYNEQFFGPGTRLTVL.

This chain connects TRBV7-2 to TRBJ1-4; maybe TRBD1 (5 bases). The V and J ends lost 1 base and 6 bases respectively, with 12 bases between them. Per germline, CDR1 SGHTA and CDR2 FQGNSA. This CDR3 comprises 15 residues. The CDR3 spells CASSLVRGGDEKLFF. The CDR3, as DNA: TGTGCCAGCAGCTTAGTTCGGGGGGGTGATGAAAAACTGTTTTTT.

This clone has only a few counts. The chain links TRBV18 to TRBJ1-2, with 9 bases lining up with TRBD1. CDR1 and CDR2 (germline): KGHSH, LQKENI. The CDR3 runs 15 residues. V gave up 3 bases and J gave up 8 bases; unmatched junction bases: 10. The DNA for the CDR3 is TGTGCCAGCTCACCCACGGGACAGGGTACGTCGGGCTACACCTTC. This encodes CASSPTGQGTSGYTF.

The chain joins TRBV6-5 to TRBJ1-3; D not resolved. V was cut by 8 bases and J by 4 bases, with 6 bases left in between. CDR3 length: 11 amino acids. Germline V gene lookup returns CDR1 MNHEY and CDR2 SVGAGI. DNA of the CDR3: TGTGCCAGCCAGATAGGAAACACCATATATTTT. Protein: CASQIGNTIYF.

The chain recombines TRBV7-3 with TRBJ2-5; D might be TRBD1 (5 bases). CDR3 length: 15 residues. Germline V CDR1 and CDR2: SGHTA, FQGTGA. V was clipped by 0 bases and J by 4 bases, with 12 bases between them. DNA for the CDR3: TGTGCCAGCAGCTTAACCGGAGCAGGGTCAGAGACCCAGTACTTC. Translation gives CASSLTGAGSETQYF.

This chain links TRBV6-5 with TRBJ1-1; TRBD1 is a possible D gene (6 bases). Germline loops: CDR1 MNHEY, CDR2 SVGAGI. This CDR3 has 16 amino acids. The V end lost 0 bases, the J end lost 0 bases, and 11 bases lay between the germline ends. The CDR3 region has the DNA TGTGCCAGCAGTTACTCGGGGGCAAATATGAACACTGAAGCTTTCTTT. It yields the protein CASSYSGANMNTEAFF.

In its sample, this clone was seen a few times. The CDR3 region is CASSERGGPRETQYF. CDR3 nucleotides: TGTGCCAGCAGTGAGCGGGGCGGGCCGAGAGAGACCCAGTACTTC. The chain combines TRBV6-4 with TRBJ2-5, with D possibly TRBD2 on 6 matching bases. V lost 3 bases, J lost 4 bases, and 15 bases lay in between. Per the germline V gene, CDR1 is MRHNA and CDR2 is SNTAGT. The CDR3 is 15 amino acids.

This sequence joins TRBV11-2 and TRBJ2-7; D may be TRBD1 (5 bases). Germline CDR1 SGHAT, CDR2 FQNNGV. The V end lost 2 bases, the J end lost 2 bases, and 10 bases lay between the germline ends. The CDR3 consists of 14 residues. In nucleotides, the CDR3 is TGTGCCAGCAGCTTAAGGGTAGGGGCCTACGAGCAGTACTTC. This translates into CASSLRVGAYEQYF.

J is TRBJ1-4 and V is TRBV3-1 (or the pseudogene TRBV3-2); the match to TRBD1 covers 7 bases. Germline values: CDR1 LGHDT, CDR2 YNNKEL (reference sequence). Trimming removed 8 bases from V and 8 bases from J; junction bases left unmatched: 11. The CDR3 has 14 residues. The CDR3 DNA sequence: TGTGCCAGCCCCCTCGGGACAGCCCTAGAAAAACTGTTTTTT. This encodes CASPLGTALEKLFF.

The gene calls are TRBV28 and TRBJ1-1, with D uncertain. With 6 bases removed from V and 6 bases from J, the gap between germline ends came to 20 bases. Germline CDR1 reads MDHEN; CDR2 reads SYDVKM. The CDR3 sequence is 15 residues long. In DNA form, the CDR3 reads TGTGCCAGCAGAATGGGCAATGGGAGGCTGGCTGAAGCTTTCTTT. It codes for CASRMGNGRLAEAFF.